This TCR beta chain originates from a study of T cell changes during pregnancy in multiple sclerosis. V was pared by 5 bases and J by 1 base, with 11 bases between. Germline CDR1 and CDR2: MDHEN and SYDVKM. This CDR3 has 14 residues. The data were produced by immunoSEQ multiplex PCR, yet TCRdb's version contains in-frame clones alone and is incomplete. This table holds about 61,000 clones, about 93% found once. The V and J genes are TRBV28 and TRBJ1-1; a possible D gene is TRBD1 (5 bases). The sequencing here drew on CD8+ T cells from peripheral blood mononuclear cells, taken in the third trimester of pregnancy. The source of this sequence is a female donor with multiple sclerosis, enrolled in a pregnancy study. The CDR3 DNA follows: TGTGCCAGCAGTAGGGGACTCAGGAACACTGAAGCTTTCTTT. Its protein is CASSRGLRNTEAFF.